This entry is about one TCR beta chain. The sample comes from a study of blood T cell repertoires in COVID-19. Whole-study context: Italy, Spain and the United States were the sources of the convalescent and acute COVID-19 samples.

Adults between roughly 18 and 95 years of age took part from under 30 US areas. Allocation to cohorts depended on clinical history reported by the participants. CDR3 length equals 17 residues. With 5 bases clipped from V and 1 base from J, the junction kept 11 bases outside the gene matches. CDR1 MDHEN and CDR2 SYDVKM come from the germline V gene. Original handling: Amplification of reference gene primers was used by the study to estimate nucleated cell counts. The data were produced by immunoSEQ multiplex PCR, yet TCRdb's version contains in-frame clones alone and is incomplete. Clonal size and the V and J genes are those of that table, whereas D and trimming came from the DNA. There are about 400,000 clones in the sample; over 75% occur only once, and approximately 1.9% lies in the top ten.

The TCR was taken from a middle-aged man in a cohort exposed to, infected with or recovered from COVID-19 (not recorded which). Sequenced input: PBMCs or T cells enriched from blood (not recorded which). The chain employs TRBV28 and TRBJ1-5; TRBD1 agrees at 7 bases. The CDR3 reads CASSQPRHRGSNQPQHF. The CDR3 DNA is TGTGCCAGCAGTCAGCCCCGGCACAGGGGAAGCAATCAGCCCCAGCATTTT.